This paragraph reports one T cell receptor (beta chain). The antigen is unknown. The data stem from a study of T cell responses to AZD1222 COVID-19 vaccine. The CDR3 sequence is 16 residues long. The V gene's germline CDR1 is MGHRA and CDR2 YSYEKL. Trimming pared 2 bases from V and 0 bases from J, leaving 11 bases between. General study points: The breadth and depth of Spike-specific TCRs increased once two AZD1222 doses had been given. In the spike-specific TCR repertoire, nearly half reportedly target unmutated variant regions. Across the whole spike, CD4 TCRs peaked at regions 160-218 and 743-854.

The protocol was immunoSEQ multiplex PCR, while the TCRdb copy is restricted to in-frame clones and leaves out a portion. The table records just over 150,000 clones, 80% to 90% of them present only once. The sample consisted of peripheral blood, taken 28 days after the second AZD1222 dose. This sequence was found in an adult who received the AZD1222 COVID-19 vaccine. The chain combines TRBV4-1 with TRBJ2-1; D gene ambiguous. The DNA of the CDR3 is TGCGCCAGCAGCCAATCCCCCCGGTACTCCTACAATGAGCAGTTCTTC. Translation: CASSQSPRYSYNEQFF.